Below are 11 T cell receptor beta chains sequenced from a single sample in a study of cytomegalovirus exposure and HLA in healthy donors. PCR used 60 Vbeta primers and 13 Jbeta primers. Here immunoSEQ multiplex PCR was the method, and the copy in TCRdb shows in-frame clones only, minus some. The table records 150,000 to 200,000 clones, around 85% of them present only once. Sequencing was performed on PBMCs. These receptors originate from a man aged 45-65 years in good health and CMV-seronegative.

The CDR3 sequence: CAWSVPLAGGLVSKNEQFF. The DNA of the CDR3 is TGTGCCTGGAGTGTACCCCTAGCGGGGGGTTTGGTATCGAAGAATGAGCAGTTCTTC. The chain employs TRBV30 and TRBJ2-1; 11 positions match TRBD2. Germline V CDR1 and CDR2: GTSNPN, SVGIG (reference sequence). Trimming took 0 bases from V and 7 from J; bases not matched to a gene: 17. The CDR3 runs to 19 residues. Drawing the rest from reference TRBV30 and TRBJ2-1, the complete variable domain is SQTIHQWPATLVQPVGSPLSLECTVEGTSNPNLYWYRQAAGRGLQLLFYSVGIGQISSEVPQNLSASRPQDRQFILSSKKLLLSDSGFYLCAWSVPLAGGLVSKNEQFFGPGTRLTVL.

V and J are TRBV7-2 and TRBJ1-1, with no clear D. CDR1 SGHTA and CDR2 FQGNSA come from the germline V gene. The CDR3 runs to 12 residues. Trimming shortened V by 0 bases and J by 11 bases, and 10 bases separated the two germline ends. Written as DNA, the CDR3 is TGTGCCAGCAGCTTAGCGCATGCGGGGGCTTTCTTT. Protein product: CASSLAHAGAFF.

In DNA, the CDR3 is TGTGCCAGCAGCTTAAGTCGACAGGGACAAGAGACCCAGTACTTC. This encodes CASSLSRQGQETQYF. This rearrangement joins TRBV7-9 to TRBJ2-5, with TRBD1 identical over 7 bases. Trimming took 2 bases from V and 2 from J; bases not matched to a gene: 5. Germline loops: CDR1 SEHNR, CDR2 FQNEAQ (reference sequence). The CDR3 is 15 amino acids.

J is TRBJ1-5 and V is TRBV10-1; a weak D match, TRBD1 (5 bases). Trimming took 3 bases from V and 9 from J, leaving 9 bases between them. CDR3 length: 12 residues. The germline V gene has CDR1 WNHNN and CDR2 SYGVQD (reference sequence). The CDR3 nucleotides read TGCGCCAGCAGTGAACCCCAGGGGCCCCAGCATTTT. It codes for CASSEPQGPQHF.

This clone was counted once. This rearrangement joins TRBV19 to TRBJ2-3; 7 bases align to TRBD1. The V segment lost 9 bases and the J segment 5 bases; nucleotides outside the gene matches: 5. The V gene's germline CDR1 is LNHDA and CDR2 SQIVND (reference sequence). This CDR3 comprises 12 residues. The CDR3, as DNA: TGTGCCAGCCGACAGGGAGTAGATACGCAGTATTTT. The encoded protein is CASRQGVDTQYF. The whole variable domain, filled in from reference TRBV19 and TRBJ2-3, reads DGGITQSPKYLFRKEGQNVTLSCEQNLNHDAMYWYRQDPGQGLRLIYYSQIVNDFQKGDIAEGYSVSREKKESFPLTVTSAQKNPTAFYLCASRQGVDTQYFGPGTRLTVL.

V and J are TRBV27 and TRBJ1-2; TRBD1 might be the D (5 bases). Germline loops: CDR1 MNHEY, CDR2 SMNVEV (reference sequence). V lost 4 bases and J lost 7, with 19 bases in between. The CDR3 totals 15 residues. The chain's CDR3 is CASSSPSQGPTGYTF. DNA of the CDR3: TGTGCCAGCAGTTCACCGTCCCAGGGTCCGACTGGCTACACCTTC.

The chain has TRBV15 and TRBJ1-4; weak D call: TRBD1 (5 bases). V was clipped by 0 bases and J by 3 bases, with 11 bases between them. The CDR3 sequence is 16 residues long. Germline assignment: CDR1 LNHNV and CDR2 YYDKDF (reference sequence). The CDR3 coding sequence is TGTGCCACCAGCAGAGATCCGGGCAGGGCTAATGAAAAACTGTTTTTT. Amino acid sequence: CATSRDPGRANEKLFF.

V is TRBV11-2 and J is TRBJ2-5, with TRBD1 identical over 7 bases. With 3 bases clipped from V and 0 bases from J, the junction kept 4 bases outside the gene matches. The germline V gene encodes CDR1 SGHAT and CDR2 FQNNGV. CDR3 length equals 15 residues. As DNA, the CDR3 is TGTGCCAGCAGCTTGGGACAGACAAACCAAGAGACCCAGTACTTC. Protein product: CASSLGQTNQETQYF.

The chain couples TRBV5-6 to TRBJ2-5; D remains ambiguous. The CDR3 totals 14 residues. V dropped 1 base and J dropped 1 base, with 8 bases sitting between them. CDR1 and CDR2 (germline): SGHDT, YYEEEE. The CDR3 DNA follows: TGTGCCAGCAGCTTGACCCTGGCCCAAGAGACCCAGTACTTC. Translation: CASSLTLAQETQYF.

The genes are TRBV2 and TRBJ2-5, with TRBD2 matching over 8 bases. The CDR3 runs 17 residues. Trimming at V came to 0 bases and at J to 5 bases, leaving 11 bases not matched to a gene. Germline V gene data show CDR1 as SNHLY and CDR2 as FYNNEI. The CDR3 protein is CASSEALGGVKRETQYF. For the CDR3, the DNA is TGTGCCAGCAGTGAAGCTCTCGGGGGGGTTAAGAGGGAGACCCAGTACTTC.

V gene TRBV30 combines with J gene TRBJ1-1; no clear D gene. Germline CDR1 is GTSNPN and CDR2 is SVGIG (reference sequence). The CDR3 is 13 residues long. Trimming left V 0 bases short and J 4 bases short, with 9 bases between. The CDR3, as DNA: TGTGCCTGGAGTGTATCACGAGGCACTGAAGCTTTCTTT. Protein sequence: CAWSVSRGTEAFF.